These T cell receptor beta chains were read from a single sample in a study of shared clonotypes between healthy human individuals. Sequencing used immunoSEQ multiplex PCR; TCRdb keeps in-frame clones, though not all of them. Of around 2.5 million clones in the sample, roughly 93% were seen once. The specimen was naive CD4+ T cells from PBMCs. The receptors shown here come from a man between 18 and 29 years old in good health. Some clones in this sample may be carry-over from other donors' samples. Each CDR3 is given with its conserved first and last residue. D genes are given only for firm matches. Some rows mark clone size as missing; the rest say once, few, many or name a class of expanded clone.

size	D	V	J	DNA	CDR3
.	TRBD1	TRBV29-1	TRBJ1-2	TGCAGCGTCACATCGCGGGACAGGGACTATGGCTACACCTTC	CSVTSRDRDYGYTF
.	TRBD1	TRBV5-6	TRBJ1-1	TGTGCCAGCAGCTCGCGGGACAGGGGGCACACTGAAGCTTTCTTT	CASSSRDRGHTEAFF
.	.	TRBV9	TRBJ1-4	TGTGCCAGCAGCGCTGATCCTTCTACTGAAAAACTGTTTTTT	CASSADPSTEKLFF
once	TRBD2	TRBV9	TRBJ2-3	TGTGCCAGCAGCTGGGAGACGGGAGGGTCATATACGCAGTATTTT	CASSWETGGSYTQYF
once	.	TRBV11-2	TRBJ2-7	TGTGCCAGCAGCCCGGGGCTTTCGGAGAACCACGAGCAGTACTTC	CASSPGLSENHEQYF
.	.	TRBV2	TRBJ2-3	TGTGCCAGCAGTCCGAGGACCGGCACAGATACGCAGTATTTT	CASSPRTGTDTQYF
once	.	TRBV28	TRBJ2-7	TGTGCCAGCAGTTCGACAGGACCTCTCAGGGAGCAGTACTTC	CASSSTGPLREQYF
.	TRBD1	TRBV5-1	TRBJ1-2	TGCGCCAGCAGCCTGGGGACAGCTAACTATGGCTACACCTTC	CASSLGTANYGYTF
few	.	TRBV9	TRBJ1-1	TGTGCCAGCAGCGGTCTCGGGTTGAACACTGAAGCTTTCTTT	CASSGLGLNTEAFF
.	.	TRBV7-2	TRBJ2-7	TGTGCCAGCAGCTTAGCTCCCCTTCGCGAGCAGTACTTC	CASSLAPLREQYF
.	TRBD2	TRBV19	TRBJ2-1	TGTGCCAGTCAAAAAGGACTAGCGGGTACAACATACAATGAGCAGTTCTTC	CASQKGLAGTTYNEQFF
.	.	TRBV7-9	TRBJ1-1	TGTGCCAGCAGCTTGGACGGAGCCGGTGGAGCTTTCTTT	CASSLDGAGGAFF
.	.	TRBV11-3	TRBJ2-1	TGTGCCAGCAGCACCCGGGGGTACAATGAGCAGTTCTTC	CASSTRGYNEQFF
few	.	TRBV19	TRBJ1-5	TGTGCCAGTAGTATCAGGGGCAATCAGCCCCAGCATTTT	CASSIRGNQPQHF
.	.	TRBV28	TRBJ2-3	TGTGCCAGCAGTTCCCCTGAAATGGGGACAGATACGCAGTATTTT	CASSSPEMGTDTQYF
.	.	TRBV5-6	TRBJ2-2	TGTGCCAGCAGCTCCGGCAGGGGATCCGGGGAGCTGTTTTTT	CASSSGRGSGELFF
.	.	TRBV18	TRBJ2-1	TGTGCCAGCTCACCACCGGTTGGGGGGGAGCAGTTCTTC	CASSPPVGGEQFF
once	.	TRBV5-1	TRBJ2-6	TGCGCCAGCAGCTTATCTGGGGCCAACGTCCTGGCTTTC	CASSLSGANVLAF
.	TRBD1	TRBV28	TRBJ1-1	TGTGCCAGCAGAACAGGGGGCACTGAAGCTTTCTTT	CASRTGGTEAFF
.	.	TRBV7-9	TRBJ2-5	TGTGCCAGCAGCTCCGATCAGCCGGAGACCCAGTACTTC	CASSSDQPETQYF
.	.	TRBV28	TRBJ2-1	TGTGCCACCCTCCGGGCTCGAGATGAGCAGTTCTTC	CATLRARDEQFF
.	.	TRBV7-3	TRBJ2-1	TGTGCCAGCAGCCGACGCCCAAGCTCCTACAATGAGCAGTTCTTC	CASSRRPSSYNEQFF
.	TRBD1	TRBV7-3	TRBJ2-7	TGTGCCAGCAGCCTCACGGGACAGGGGACGGAGCAGTACTTC	CASSLTGQGTEQYF